This entry is about one T cell receptor beta chain. This sample was taken from a study of T cells in localized non-small cell lung cancer. Germline trimming cut 1 base from V and 9 bases from J; bases unmatched to any gene: 8. Germline CDR1 is SGHTA and CDR2 is FQGNSA. The CDR3 spans 15 residues. The data were produced by immunoSEQ multiplex PCR, yet TCRdb's version contains in-frame clones alone and is incomplete. The table includes some 50,000 clones, approximately 80% detected once. The chain joins TRBV7-2 to TRBJ1-5, with 8 bases that match TRBD1. The receptor was derived from a man aged 40-75 years with stage III lung adenocarcinoma. This specimen consisted of peripheral blood mononuclear cells, obtained before any cancer treatment. CDR3 sequence: CASSLGRGRLGPQHF. The CDR3 DNA reads TGTGCCAGCAGCTTAGGCAGGGGGCGTCTAGGGCCCCAGCATTTT.